Below, 14 T cell receptor beta chains from the same sample are listed, as sequenced in a study of T cells in women clearing cervical HPV infection. The table came from immunoSEQ multiplex PCR; TCRdb's copy has only in-frame clones and leaves some out. In total, the table holds about 37,000 clones. The source material was blood buffy coat. These receptors came from a woman between 18 and 75 years old with a cervical HPV16 infection that either progressed to CIN3+ or cleared (not recorded which).

Concerning this clone itself: Read coverage stops 3 residues before the CDR3 terminus; the germline J gene supplies the remainder. This chain joins TRBV7-3 and TRBJ2-3, with TRBD1 matching 7 bases. Germline values: CDR1 SGHTA, CDR2 FQGTGA. The CDR3 is 12 amino acids. The CDR3 spells CASSSQGGTQYF. The sequenced part of the CDR3 DNA is TGTGCCAGCAGCTCCCAAGGGGGCACG.

As for this clone: Coverage ceases 3 residues before the CDR3 finishes, and the germline J gene fills in the end. The V call is TRBV7-9, the J call TRBJ2-3; maybe TRBD2 (5 bases). Trimming shortened V by 4 bases and J by 0 bases, and 8 bases separated the two germline ends. The CDR3 totals 14 residues. CDR1 and CDR2 from the germline V gene are SEHNR and FQNEAQ (reference sequence). The sequenced part of the CDR3 DNA is TGTGCCAGCAGCTCCAGGACTAGCACAGATACG. Amino acids: CASSSRTSTDT. The whole CDR3 reads CASSSRTSTDTQYF.

Comments on this clone: The missing CDR3 end, 3 residues past where the read stops, is filled in from the germline J gene. The rearrangement uses TRBV7-9 and TRBJ1-3; no definite D call. CDR3 size: 15 residues. CDR1 is SEHNR and CDR2 is FQNEAQ in the germline V gene (reference sequence). The V gene lost 6 bases and the J gene lost 0 bases, with 12 bases spanning the gap. The part of the CDR3 DNA that was read is TGTGCCAGCAGTTACAACCTGAGCTCTGGAAACACC. Protein sequence: CASSYNLSSGNT. The complete CDR3 reads CASSYNLSSGNTIYF.

A remark on this clone: The read gets to within 3 residues of the CDR3 end, and the germline J gene fills in the rest. This chain uses TRBV19 with TRBJ2-3, with D possibly matching TRBD2 (5 bases). The CDR3 has 13 residues. CDR1 is LNHDA, CDR2 SQIVND, per germline (reference sequence). Partial CDR3 DNA: TGTGCCAGTAGTATCCGAGGGCCGGAGACG. This codes for CASSIRGPET. The complete CDR3 protein is CASSIRGPETQYF. Variable domain in full (rest from reference TRBV19 and TRBJ2-3): DGGITQSPKYLFRKEGQNVTLSCEQNLNHDAMYWYRQDPGQGLRLIYYSQIVNDFQKGDIAEGYSVSREKKESFPLTVTSAQKNPTAFYLCASSIRGPETQYFGPGTRLTVL.

A word on this clone: The read stops 3 residues short of the end of the CDR3; the missing end is completed from the germline J gene. This chain links TRBV7-3 with TRBJ2-5, with D maybe TRBD2 (7 bases). Germline V CDR1 and CDR2: SGHTA, FQGTGA. The length of the CDR3 is 13 residues. V lost 8 bases and J lost 1, with 11 bases in between. CDR3 DNA, as far as it was read: TGTGCCAGCGGGGGGGGGCCCCAAGAGACC. Amino acid sequence: CASGGGPQET. The CDR3 reads in full as CASGGGPQETQYF.

Comments on this clone: The sequenced fragment ends 3 residues before the CDR3 boundary, so the rest is inferred from the germline J gene. The chain joins TRBV10-1 to TRBJ2-3, with 14 bases matching TRBD2. Per the germline V gene, CDR1 is WNHNN and CDR2 is SYGVQD (reference sequence). This CDR3 region has 18 residues. V was clipped by 9 bases and J by 0 bases; unmatched bases: 11. The CDR3 region is CARGPGTSGSQSTDTQYF. CDR3 bases read: TGCGCCAGAGGCCCCGGGACTAGCGGGAGTCAAAGCACAGATACG.

Worth noting for this clone: The read comes to an end 3 residues before the CDR3 does, leaving the germline J gene to fill in the end. This rearrangement joins TRBV2 to TRBJ2-3; 9 bases map to TRBD2. Looked up from germline, CDR1 is SNHLY and CDR2 is FYNNEI. The V and J ends lost 4 bases and 2 bases, in that order; junction bases with no gene match: 13. CDR3 length: 18 amino acids. The covered CDR3 bases are TGTGCCAGCAGTGGCCGGAGTGCAGCGGGAGGACTCACAGATACG. Translating gives CASSGRSAAGGLTDT. The full-length CDR3 reads as CASSGRSAAGGLTDTQYF.

About this clone itself: The read ends 3 residues shy of where the CDR3 ends; the end is completed using the germline J gene. J is TRBJ1-1 and V is TRBV19; TRBD1 might be the D (5 bases). V gave up 4 bases and J gave up 1 base, with 7 bases separating them. CDR1 and CDR2 from the germline V gene are LNHDA and SQIVND (reference sequence). The CDR3 extends over 13 amino acids. The CDR3 bases that were read are TGTGCCAGTAGTACCAGGGCGAACACTGAA. This codes for CASSTRANTE. The whole CDR3 is CASSTRANTEAFF.

As to this clone: With the read ending 3 residues before the CDR3 end, the germline J gene is used to fill in that end. This chain connects TRBV19 to TRBJ1-1; perhaps TRBD1 as D (5 bases). Germline CDR1 and CDR2: LNHDA and SQIVND (reference sequence). This CDR3 is built from 15 residues. Trimming pared 6 bases from V and 3 bases from J, leaving 17 bases between. The CDR3 loop is CASSPGTLRHTEAFF. The DNA read from the CDR3 is TGTGCCAGTAGCCCCGGGACTCTAAGGCACACTGAA. The whole variable domain, filled in from reference TRBV19 and TRBJ1-1, reads DGGITQSPKYLFRKEGQNVTLSCEQNLNHDAMYWYRQDPGQGLRLIYYSQIVNDFQKGDIAEGYSVSREKKESFPLTVTSAQKNPTAFYLCASSPGTLRHTEAFFGQGTRLTVV.

A word on this clone: An end of the junction does not agree with germline; a read error may underlie this. The CDR3 is CASSWWGSNNEQFF. The DNA read from the CDR3 is TGTGCCAGCAGTTGGTGGGGCTCCAACAATGAG. The rearrangement joins TRBV7-2 to TRBJ2-1; TRBD1 is a possible D gene (5 bases). The missing CDR3 end, 3 residues past where the read stops, is filled in from the germline J gene. CDR3 size: 14 residues. Germline V gene sequence: CDR1 SGHTA, CDR2 FQGNSA.

The chain's CDR3 is CASSTFSGANVLFF. The DNA read from the CDR3 is TGTGCCAGCTCCACCTTCTCTGGGGCCAACGTA. The genes are TRBV18 and TRBJ1-4, with D possibly matching TRBD1 (5 bases). The DNA ends 3 residues before the CDR3 does, and the rest of the CDR3 is filled in from the germline J gene. This CDR3 is 14 amino acids long. Germline CDR1 reads KGHSH; CDR2 reads LQKENI.

In regard to this clone: Read coverage stops 3 residues before the CDR3 terminus; the germline J gene supplies the remainder. The sample holds other DNA sequences that translate to the same CDR3. The chain carries TRBV6-2 or TRBV6-3 and TRBJ2-3, with 15 bases fitting TRBD2. Germline V gene sequence: CDR1 MNHEY, CDR2 SVGEGT. The CDR3 is made up of 16 amino acids. V shed 6 bases and J 3 bases; nucleotides not matched to a gene: 4. The CDR3 region is CASSPGLAGGTDTQYF. The sequenced CDR3 bases are TGTGCCAGCAGCCCCGGACTAGCGGGAGGGACAGATACG.

Of note for this clone: The read ends 3 residues before the CDR3 terminus; that terminus is restored from the germline J gene. The chain recombines TRBV5-1 with TRBJ1-4; 7 bases agree with TRBD1. Germline trimming cut 4 bases from V and 6 bases from J; bases unmatched to any gene: 9. The CDR3 is 15 residues long. CDR1 and CDR2 (germline): SGHRS, YFSETQ. The DNA read from the CDR3 is TGCGCCAGCAGCCCGCAGGGGGGACGGGATGAAAAA. It encodes CASSPQGGRDEK. Given in full, the CDR3 is CASSPQGGRDEKLFF.

Turning to this clone: The read stops 3 residues short of the end of the CDR3; the missing end is completed from the germline J gene. The chain recombines TRBV10-3 with TRBJ2-7; D might be TRBD1 (6 bases). The CDR3 is 13 residues long. In germline, CDR1 is ENHRY, CDR2 SYGVKD. The germline V and J ends were trimmed by 2 bases and 6 bases, with 11 bases remaining between them. The sequenced CDR3 bases are TGTGCCATCAGTGAGAGAGGGGGACGCGAG. This sequence encodes CAISERGGRE. The whole CDR3 protein reads CAISERGGREQYF.